This T cell receptor (beta chain) stems from a study of T cell responses to AZD1222 COVID-19 vaccine. For the study at large: Pooled in the analysis were second doses at about 4 or about 12 weeks.

Clones were read by immunoSEQ multiplex PCR, and TCRdb kept only the in-frame ones, dropping some. The table has 59,000 or so clones, roughly 80% seen once. Study findings and constraints: CD4 TCRs covered the whole spike, strongest at regions 160-218 and 743-854. Mostly white British, mostly female donors; authors suggested clonal diversity may be underestimated.

As regards this clone: Its antigen is unidentified.

This CDR3 region has 13 residues. Germline V gene sequence: CDR1 MRHNA, CDR2 SNTAGT. Deletions cut 2 bases from V and 4 bases from J, with 8 bases between. The sequenced sample was peripheral blood, obtained on day 0 of AZD1222 vaccination. The chain has TRBV6-4 and TRBJ1-2; D not resolved. This clonotype was sampled from an adult in good health. CDR3 amino acids: CASSDGGFYGYTF. Here the CDR3 DNA reads TGTGCCAGCAGTGACGGAGGATTCTATGGCTACACCTTC.